This TCR beta chain was profiled in a study of healthy donors' naive CD4 and CD8 T cells. General study findings and limits: Possible naive T cell homeostatic proliferation bias remained unaddressed. A reported CD4+/CD8+ bias affected most V and J genes in naive cells. Positive CDR3 charge linked to CD4+ cells, negative to CD8+ cells.

A linear amplification protocol produced the TCR libraries from around 500 ng of total RNA. TCRdb called the reads again in MiXCR, with one record for every CDR3 protein. The sample has 180,000 or so distinct CDR3 sequences; about four fifths are singletons. As concerns this clonotype: Its matching antigen is unknown.

Looked up from germline, CDR1 is LGHNA and CDR2 is YSLEER. With 1 base removed from V and 1 base from J, the gap between germline ends came to 10 bases. This CDR3 region has 15 residues. Sequenced material: naive CD4+ and CD8+ T cells sorted from blood, pooled from several donors. The source of this sequence is a pool of human donors in good health; the sample pools cells from several healthy donors. V and J are TRBV4-3 and TRBJ1-1; D gene uncertain. CDR3 sequence: CASSQARVKNTEAFF. CDR3 bases: TGCGCCAGCAGCCAAGCAAGGGTGAAGAACACTGAAGCTTTCTTT.